This is a list of T cell receptor beta chains from one sample in a study of T cell clonotyping in hematopoietic cell transplantation. Sequenced by immunoSEQ multiplex PCR; TCRdb stores in-frame clones only, minus some. The sample contains over 15,000 clones, 60% to 80% of which appear only once. The sample consisted of peripheral blood mononuclear cells, taken before stem cell transplant. The receptors were gathered from a man between 60 and 75 years old with acute myeloid leukemia. Some clones in this sample may be carry-over from other donors' samples. Each CDR3 is given with its conserved first and last residue.

TRBV14,TRBJ2-7,15,CASSQQGTPPYEQYF
TRBV7-3,TRBJ1-1,15,CASSLTVQGATEAFF
TRBV11-3,TRBJ1-4,13,CASSLDRDEKLFF
TRBV5-6,TRBJ2-1,16,CASSLDVQPSYNEQFF
TRBV5-1,TRBJ2-1,14,CASCWDRVDNEQFF
TRBV30,TRBJ2-2,10,CAWRAGELFF
TRBV7-2,TRBJ1-1,15,CASSPTGTANTEAFF
TRBV7-2,TRBJ1-1,14,CASSLQGARTEAFF
TRBV5-1,TRBJ2-3,16,CASTPDLAGGTDTQYF
TRBV5-4,TRBJ1-2,17,CASSFPGQGLTNYGYTF